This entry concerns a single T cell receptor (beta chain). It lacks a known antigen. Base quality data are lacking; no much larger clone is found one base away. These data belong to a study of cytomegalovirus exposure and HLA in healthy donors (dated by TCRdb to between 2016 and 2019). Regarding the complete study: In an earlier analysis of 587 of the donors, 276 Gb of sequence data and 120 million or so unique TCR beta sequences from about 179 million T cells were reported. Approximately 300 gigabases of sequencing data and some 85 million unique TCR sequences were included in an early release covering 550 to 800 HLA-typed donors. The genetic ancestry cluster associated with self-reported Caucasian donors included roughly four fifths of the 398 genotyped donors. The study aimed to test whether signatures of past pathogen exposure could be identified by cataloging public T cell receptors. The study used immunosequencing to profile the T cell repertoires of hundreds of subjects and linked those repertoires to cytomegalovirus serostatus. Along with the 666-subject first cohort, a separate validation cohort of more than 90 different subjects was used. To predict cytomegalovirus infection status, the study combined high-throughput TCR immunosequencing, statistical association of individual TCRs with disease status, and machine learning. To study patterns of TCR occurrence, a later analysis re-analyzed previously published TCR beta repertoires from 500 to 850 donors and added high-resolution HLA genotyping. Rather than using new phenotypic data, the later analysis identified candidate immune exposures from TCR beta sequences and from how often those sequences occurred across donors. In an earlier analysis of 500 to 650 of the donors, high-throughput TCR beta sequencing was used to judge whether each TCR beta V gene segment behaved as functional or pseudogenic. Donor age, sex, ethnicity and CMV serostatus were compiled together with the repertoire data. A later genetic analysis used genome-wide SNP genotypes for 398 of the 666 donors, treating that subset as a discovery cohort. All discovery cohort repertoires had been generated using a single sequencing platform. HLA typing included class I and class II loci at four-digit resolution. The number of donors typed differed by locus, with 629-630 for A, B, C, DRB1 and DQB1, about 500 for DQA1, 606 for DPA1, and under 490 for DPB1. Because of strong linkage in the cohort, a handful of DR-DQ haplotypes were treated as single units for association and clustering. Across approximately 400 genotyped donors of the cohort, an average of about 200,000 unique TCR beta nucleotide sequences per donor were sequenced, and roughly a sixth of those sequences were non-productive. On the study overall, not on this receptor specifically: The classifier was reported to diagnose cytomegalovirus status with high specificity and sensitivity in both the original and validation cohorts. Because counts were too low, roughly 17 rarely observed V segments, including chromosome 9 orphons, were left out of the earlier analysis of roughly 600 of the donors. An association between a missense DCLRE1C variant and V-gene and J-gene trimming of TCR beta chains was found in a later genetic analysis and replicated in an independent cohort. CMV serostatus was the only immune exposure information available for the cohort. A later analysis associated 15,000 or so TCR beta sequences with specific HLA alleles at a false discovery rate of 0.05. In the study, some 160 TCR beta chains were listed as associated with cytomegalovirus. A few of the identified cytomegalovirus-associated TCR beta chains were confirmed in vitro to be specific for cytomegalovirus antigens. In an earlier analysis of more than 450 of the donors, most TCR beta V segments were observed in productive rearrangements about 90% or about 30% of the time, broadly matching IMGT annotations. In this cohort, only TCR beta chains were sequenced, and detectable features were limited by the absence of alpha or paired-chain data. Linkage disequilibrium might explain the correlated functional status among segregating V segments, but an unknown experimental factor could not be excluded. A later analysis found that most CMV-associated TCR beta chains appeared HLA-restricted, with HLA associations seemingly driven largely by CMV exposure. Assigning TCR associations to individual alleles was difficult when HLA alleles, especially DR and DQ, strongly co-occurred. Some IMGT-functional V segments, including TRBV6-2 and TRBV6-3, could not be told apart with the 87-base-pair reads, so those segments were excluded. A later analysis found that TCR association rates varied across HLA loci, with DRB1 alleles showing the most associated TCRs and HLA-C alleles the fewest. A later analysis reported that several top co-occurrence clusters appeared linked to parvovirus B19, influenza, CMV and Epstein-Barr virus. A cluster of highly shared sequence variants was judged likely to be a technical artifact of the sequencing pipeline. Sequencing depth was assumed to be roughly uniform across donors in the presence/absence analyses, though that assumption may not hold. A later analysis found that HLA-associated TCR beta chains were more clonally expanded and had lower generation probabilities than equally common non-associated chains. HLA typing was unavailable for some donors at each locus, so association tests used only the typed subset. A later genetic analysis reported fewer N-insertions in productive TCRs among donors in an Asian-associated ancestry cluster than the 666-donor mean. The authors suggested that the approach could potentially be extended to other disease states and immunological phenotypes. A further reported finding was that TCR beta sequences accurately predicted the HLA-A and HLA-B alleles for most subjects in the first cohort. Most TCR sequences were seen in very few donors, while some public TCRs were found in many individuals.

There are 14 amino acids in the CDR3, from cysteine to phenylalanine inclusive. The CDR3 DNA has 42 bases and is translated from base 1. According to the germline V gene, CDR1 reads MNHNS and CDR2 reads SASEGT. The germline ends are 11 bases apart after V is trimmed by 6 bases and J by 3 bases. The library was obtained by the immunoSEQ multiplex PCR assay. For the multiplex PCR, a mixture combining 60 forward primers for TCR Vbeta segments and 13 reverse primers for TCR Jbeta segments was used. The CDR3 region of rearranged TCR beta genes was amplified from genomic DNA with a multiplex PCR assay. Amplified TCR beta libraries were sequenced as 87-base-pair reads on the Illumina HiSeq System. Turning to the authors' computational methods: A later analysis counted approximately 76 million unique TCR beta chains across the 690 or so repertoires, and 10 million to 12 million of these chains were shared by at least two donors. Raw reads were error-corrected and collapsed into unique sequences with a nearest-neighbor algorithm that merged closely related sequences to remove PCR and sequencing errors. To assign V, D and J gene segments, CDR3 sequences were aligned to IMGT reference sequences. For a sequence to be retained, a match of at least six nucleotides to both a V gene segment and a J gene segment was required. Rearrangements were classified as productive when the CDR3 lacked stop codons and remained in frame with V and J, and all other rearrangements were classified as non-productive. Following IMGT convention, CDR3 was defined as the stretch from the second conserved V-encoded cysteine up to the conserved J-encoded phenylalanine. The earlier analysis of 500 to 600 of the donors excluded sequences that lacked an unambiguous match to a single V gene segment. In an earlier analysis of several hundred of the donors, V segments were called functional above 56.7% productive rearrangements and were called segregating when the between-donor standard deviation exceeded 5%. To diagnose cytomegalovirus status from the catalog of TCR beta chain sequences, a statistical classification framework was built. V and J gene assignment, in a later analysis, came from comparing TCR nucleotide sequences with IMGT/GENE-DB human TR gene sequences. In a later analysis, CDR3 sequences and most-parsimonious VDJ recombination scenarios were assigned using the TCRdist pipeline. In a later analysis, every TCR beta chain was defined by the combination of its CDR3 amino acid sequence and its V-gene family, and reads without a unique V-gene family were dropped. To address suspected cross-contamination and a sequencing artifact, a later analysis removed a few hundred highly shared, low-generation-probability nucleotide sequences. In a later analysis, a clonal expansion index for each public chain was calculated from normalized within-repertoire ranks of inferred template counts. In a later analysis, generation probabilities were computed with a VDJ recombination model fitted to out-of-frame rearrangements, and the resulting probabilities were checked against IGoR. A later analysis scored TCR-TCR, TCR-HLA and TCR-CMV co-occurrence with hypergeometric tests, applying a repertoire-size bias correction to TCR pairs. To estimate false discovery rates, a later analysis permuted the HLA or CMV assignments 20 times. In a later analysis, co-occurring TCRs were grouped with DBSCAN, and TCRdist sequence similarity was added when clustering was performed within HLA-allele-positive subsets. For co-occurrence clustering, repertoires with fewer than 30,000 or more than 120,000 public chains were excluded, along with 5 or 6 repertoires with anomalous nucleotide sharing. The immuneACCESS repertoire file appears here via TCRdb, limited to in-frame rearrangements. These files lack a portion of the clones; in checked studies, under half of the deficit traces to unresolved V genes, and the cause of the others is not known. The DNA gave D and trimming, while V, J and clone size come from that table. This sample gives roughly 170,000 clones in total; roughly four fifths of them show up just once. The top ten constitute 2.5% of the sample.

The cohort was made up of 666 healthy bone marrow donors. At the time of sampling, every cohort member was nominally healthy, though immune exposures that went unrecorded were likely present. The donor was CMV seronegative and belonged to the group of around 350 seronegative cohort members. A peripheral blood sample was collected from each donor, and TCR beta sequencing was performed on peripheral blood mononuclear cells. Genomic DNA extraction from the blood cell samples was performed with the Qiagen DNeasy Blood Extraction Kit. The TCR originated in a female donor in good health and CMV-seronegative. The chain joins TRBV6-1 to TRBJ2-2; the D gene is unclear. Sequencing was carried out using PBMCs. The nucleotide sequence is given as TGTGCCAGCAGGATGCCCCGGGACACCGGGGAGCTGTTTTTT. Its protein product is CASRMPRDTGELFF.